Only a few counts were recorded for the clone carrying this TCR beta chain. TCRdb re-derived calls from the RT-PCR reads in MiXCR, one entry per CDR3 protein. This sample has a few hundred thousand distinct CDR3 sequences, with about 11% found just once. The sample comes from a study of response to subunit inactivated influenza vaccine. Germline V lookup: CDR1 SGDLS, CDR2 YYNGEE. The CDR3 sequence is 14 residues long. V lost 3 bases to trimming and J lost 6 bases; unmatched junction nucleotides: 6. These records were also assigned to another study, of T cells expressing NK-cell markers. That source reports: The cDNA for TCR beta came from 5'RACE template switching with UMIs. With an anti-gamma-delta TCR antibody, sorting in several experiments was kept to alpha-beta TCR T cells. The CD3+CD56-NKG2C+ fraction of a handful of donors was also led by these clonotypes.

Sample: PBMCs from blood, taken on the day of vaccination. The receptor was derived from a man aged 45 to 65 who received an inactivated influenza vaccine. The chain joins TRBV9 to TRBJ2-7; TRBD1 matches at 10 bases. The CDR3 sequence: CASSDATGGGEQYF. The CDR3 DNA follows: TGTGCCAGCAGCGATGCGACAGGGGGCGGCGAGCAGTACTTC.